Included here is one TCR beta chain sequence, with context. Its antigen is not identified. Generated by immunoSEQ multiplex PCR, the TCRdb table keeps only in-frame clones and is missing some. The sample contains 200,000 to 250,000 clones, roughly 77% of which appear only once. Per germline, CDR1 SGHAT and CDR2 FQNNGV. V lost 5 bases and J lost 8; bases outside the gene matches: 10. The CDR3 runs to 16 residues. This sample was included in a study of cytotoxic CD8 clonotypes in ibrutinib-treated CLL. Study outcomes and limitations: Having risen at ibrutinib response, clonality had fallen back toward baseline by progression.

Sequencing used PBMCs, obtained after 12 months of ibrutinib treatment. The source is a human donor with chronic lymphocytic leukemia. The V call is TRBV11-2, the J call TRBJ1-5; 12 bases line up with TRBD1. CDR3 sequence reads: CASSRTGQGAREPQHF. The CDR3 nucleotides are TGTGCCAGCAGCCGGACGGGACAGGGGGCCCGGGAGCCCCAGCATTTT.